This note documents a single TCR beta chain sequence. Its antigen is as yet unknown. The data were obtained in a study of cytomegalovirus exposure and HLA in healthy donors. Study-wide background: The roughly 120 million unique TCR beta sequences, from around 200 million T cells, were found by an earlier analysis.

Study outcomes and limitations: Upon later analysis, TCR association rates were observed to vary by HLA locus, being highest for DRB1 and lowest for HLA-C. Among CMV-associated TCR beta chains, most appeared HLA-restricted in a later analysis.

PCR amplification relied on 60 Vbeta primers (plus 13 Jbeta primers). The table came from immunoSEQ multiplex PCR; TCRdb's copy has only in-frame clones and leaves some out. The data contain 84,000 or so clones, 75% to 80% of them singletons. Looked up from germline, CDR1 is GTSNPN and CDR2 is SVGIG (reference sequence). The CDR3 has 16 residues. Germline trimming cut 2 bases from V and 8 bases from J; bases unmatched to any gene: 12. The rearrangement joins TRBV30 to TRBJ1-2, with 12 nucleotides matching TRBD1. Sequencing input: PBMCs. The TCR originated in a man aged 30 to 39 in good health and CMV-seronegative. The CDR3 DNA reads TGTGCCTGGAGTATCTCCGGGACAGGGGGCCAAGGGGGCTACACCTTC. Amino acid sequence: CAWSISGTGGQGGYTF.